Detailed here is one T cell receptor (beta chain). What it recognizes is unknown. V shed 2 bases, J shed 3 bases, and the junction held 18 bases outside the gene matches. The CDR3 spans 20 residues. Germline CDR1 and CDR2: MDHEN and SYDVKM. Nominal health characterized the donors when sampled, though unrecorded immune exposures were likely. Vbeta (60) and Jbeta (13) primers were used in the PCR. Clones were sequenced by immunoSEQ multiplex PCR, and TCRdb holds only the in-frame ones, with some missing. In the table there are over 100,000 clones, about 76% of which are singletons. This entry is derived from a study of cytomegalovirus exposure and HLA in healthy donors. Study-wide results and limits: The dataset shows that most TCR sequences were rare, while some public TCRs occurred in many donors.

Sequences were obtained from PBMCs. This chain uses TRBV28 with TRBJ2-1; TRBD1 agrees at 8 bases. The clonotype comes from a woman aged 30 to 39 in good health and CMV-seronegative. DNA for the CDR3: TGTGCCAGCAGTTTACCAACGGTGACAGGGGCTGCATCGGGCTACAATGAGCAGTTCTTC. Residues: CASSLPTVTGAASGYNEQFF.